This TCR beta chain was captured by sequencing in a study of spatial heterogeneity in lung cancer. Overall study context: In cases with available follow-up PBMC samples, these were sequenced at a median of roughly two years after resection. Among detected sequences, beta-chain ones consistently exceeded alpha-chain ones in number. The study's findings and limits: Blood carried ubiquitous expanded tumor TCRs more at resection than follow-up.

CDR1 and CDR2 (germline): MNHEY, SMNVEV (reference sequence). V gave up 2 bases and J gave up 0 bases, with 10 bases separating them. This CDR3 is built from 15 residues. This clonotype was picked up many times. Antigen specificity is unknown. Time point described: blood at routine non-recurrence follow-up after resection. No cells were sorted before sequencing. The whole RNA sequenced was extracted from tumor, nontumor lung or frozen PBMC. TCRdb passed the 5' RACE reads through MiXCR, listing each CDR3 protein once. The repertoire holds about 120,000 distinct CDR3 sequences, with under 14% as singletons.

Sequencing used PBMCs, obtained at follow-up. J is TRBJ2-5 and V is TRBV27; D may be TRBD2 (5 bases). The clonotype was recovered from a female donor with early-stage non-small cell lung cancer. For the CDR3, the DNA is TGTGCCAGCAGTTTAGTAGCGTACAACCAAGAGACCCAGTACTTC. It is translated as CASSLVAYNQETQYF.